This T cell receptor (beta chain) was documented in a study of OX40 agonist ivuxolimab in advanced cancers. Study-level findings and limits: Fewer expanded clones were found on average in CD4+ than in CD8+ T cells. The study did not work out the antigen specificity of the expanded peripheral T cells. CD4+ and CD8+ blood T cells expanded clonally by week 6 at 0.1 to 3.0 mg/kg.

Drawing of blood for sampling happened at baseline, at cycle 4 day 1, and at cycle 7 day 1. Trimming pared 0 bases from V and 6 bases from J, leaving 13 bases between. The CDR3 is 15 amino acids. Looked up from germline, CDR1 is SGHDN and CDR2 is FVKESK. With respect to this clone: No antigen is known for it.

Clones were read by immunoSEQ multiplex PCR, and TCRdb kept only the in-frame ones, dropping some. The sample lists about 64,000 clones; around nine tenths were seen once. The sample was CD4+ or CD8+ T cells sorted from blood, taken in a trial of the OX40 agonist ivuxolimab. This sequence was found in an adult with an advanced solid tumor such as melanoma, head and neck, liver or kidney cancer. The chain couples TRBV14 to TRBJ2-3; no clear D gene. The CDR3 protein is CASSQDWVKADTQYF. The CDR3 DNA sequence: TGTGCCAGCAGCCAAGATTGGGTGAAGGCGGATACGCAGTATTTT.